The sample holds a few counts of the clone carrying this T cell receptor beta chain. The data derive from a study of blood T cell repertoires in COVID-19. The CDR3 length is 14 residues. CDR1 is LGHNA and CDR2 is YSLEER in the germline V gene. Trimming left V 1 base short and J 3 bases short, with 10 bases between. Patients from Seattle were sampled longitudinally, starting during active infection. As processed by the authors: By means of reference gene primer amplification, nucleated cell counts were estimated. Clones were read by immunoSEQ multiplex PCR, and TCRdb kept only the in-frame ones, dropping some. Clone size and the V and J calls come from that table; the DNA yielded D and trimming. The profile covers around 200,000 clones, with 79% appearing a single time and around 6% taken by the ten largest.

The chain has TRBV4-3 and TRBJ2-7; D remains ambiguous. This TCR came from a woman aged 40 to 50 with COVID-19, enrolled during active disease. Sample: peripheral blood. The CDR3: CASSQAPTNYEQYF. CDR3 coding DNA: TGCGCCAGCAGCCAAGCGCCGACAAACTACGAGCAGTACTTC.